Below are 9 T cell receptor beta chains sequenced from a single sample in a study of chemoradiotherapy in HPV16-positive cancers. The assay was immunoSEQ multiplex PCR, and TCRdb's table has in-frame clones only and misses some. The repertoire holds around 30,000 clones, with more than 70% as singletons. Sequences were derived from blood, sampled from a patient who underwent chemoradiotherapy. Every receptor here comes from a human donor with HPV-associated anogenital cancer.

This chain uses TRBV10-3 with TRBJ1-5, with 12 bases fitting TRBD1. With V trimmed by 4 bases and J by 6 bases, 7 bases remained unmatched. CDR1 ENHRY and CDR2 SYGVKD come from the germline V gene. The CDR3 loop spans 16 amino acids. In DNA form, the CDR3 reads TGTGCCATCAGTGCGGGACAGGGGGCGTTGAGTCAGCCCCAGCATTTT. It encodes CAISAGQGALSQPQHF.

The CDR3 bases are TGTGCCAGCAGCCTACAGGATCAGCCCCAGCATTTT. Protein: CASSLQDQPQHF. The J gene is TRBJ1-5, the V gene TRBV7-9, with a tentative D call TRBD1 (5 bases). Germline CDR1 is SEHNR and CDR2 is FQNEAQ (reference sequence). Trimming took off 5 bases at V and 5 bases at J, with 7 bases between the two ends. This CDR3 has 12 residues.

The rearrangement joins TRBV10-3 to TRBJ2-1; the match to TRBD2 covers 11 bases. The CDR3 is made up of 17 amino acids. Per germline, CDR1 ENHRY and CDR2 SYGVKD. J was trimmed by 4 bases and V by 0 bases; bases with no gene match: 5. DNA of the CDR3: TGTGCCATCAGTGAGTCGGTGACTAGCGGGGAATACAATGAGCAGTTCTTC. It is translated as CAISESVTSGEYNEQFF.

This clone was counted a single time. V usage is TRBV6-6 and J usage is TRBJ1-4, with 8 bases fitting TRBD1. The J segment lost 4 bases and the V segment lost 5 bases, leaving 6 bases of the junction unmatched. CDR1 and CDR2 from the germline V gene are MNHNY and SVGAGI (reference sequence). This CDR3 has 15 residues. The CDR3 DNA reads TGTGCCAGCAGTCAAGACAGGGGAATTAATGAAAAACTGTTTTTT. Protein sequence: CASSQDRGINEKLFF.

The gene calls are TRBV7-3 and TRBJ2-3; 7 bases align to TRBD2. Per the germline V gene, CDR1 is SGHTA and CDR2 is FQGTGA. Unmatched junction bases numbered 5, after V lost 2 bases and J lost 0 bases. The CDR3 loop spans 16 amino acids. CDR3: CASSLGLGTSTDTQYF. CDR3 bases: TGTGCCAGCAGCTTAGGACTAGGCACTAGCACAGATACGCAGTATTTT. The complete variable domain, with remaining parts taken from reference TRBV7-3 and TRBJ2-3, reads GAGVSQTPSNKVTEKGKYVELRCDPISGHTALYWYRQSLGQGPEFLIYFQGTGAADDSGLPNDRFFAVRPEGSVSTLKIQRTERGDSAVYLCASSLGLGTSTDTQYFGPGTRLTVL.

This clone was seen only a few times. The chain employs TRBV5-1 and TRBJ2-5, with 12 bases that match TRBD2. The CDR3 length is 15 residues. After removal of 0 bases from V and 4 bases from J, the junction contained 1 base not matched to a gene. The germline gives CDR1 SGHRS, CDR2 YFSETQ. The CDR3, as DNA: TGCGCCAGCAGCTTGGAGACTAGCGGGGGAGAGACCCAGTACTTC. It is translated as CASSLETSGGETQYF.

The rearrangement joins TRBV11-2 to TRBJ2-7; D unclear. Trimming removed 1 base at V and 2 bases at J, with 15 bases between. The CDR3 contains 16 residues. CDR1 and CDR2 (germline): SGHAT, FQNNGV. CDR3 loop: CASSLVFSDRAYEQYF. CDR3 sequence (DNA): TGTGCCAGCAGCTTAGTGTTCTCGGATAGGGCCTACGAGCAGTACTTC.

V usage is TRBV29-1 and J usage is TRBJ1-5; weak D call: TRBD1 (5 bases). Germline CDR1 is SQVTM and CDR2 is ANQGSEA. This CDR3 has 13 amino acids. Trimming took off 7 bases at V and 0 bases at J, with 10 bases between the two ends. The CDR3 nucleotides read TGCAGCGCTTTGACAGCTAGCAATCAGCCCCAGCATTTT. This translates into CSALTASNQPQHF.

Only one count was recorded for this clone. The V gene is TRBV2, the J gene TRBJ2-3; 13 positions agree with TRBD2. In germline, CDR1 is SNHLY, CDR2 FYNNEI. J lost 6 bases, V lost 6 bases, and 6 bases had no gene match. CDR3 size: 15 residues. The chain's CDR3 is CASREGLAGRDTQYF. CDR3 in DNA: TGTGCCAGCAGGGAGGGACTAGCGGGAAGGGATACGCAGTATTTT.